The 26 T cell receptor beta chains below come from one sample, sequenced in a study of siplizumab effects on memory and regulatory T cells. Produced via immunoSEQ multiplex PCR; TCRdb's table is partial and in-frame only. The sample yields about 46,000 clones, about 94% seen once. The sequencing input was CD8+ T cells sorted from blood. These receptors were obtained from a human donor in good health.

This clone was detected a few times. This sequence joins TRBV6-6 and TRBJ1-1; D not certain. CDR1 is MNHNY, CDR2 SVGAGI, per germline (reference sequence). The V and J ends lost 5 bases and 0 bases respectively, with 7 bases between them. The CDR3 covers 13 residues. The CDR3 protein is CASSDGMNTEAFF. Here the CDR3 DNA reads TGTGCCAGCAGTGATGGTATGAACACTGAAGCTTTCTTT.

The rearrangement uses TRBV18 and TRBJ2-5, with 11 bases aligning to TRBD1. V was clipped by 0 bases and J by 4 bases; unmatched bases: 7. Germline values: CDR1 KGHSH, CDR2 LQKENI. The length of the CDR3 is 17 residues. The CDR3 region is CASSPPWDRGAAETQYF. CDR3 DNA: TGTGCCAGCTCACCACCGTGGGACAGGGGGGCGGCAGAGACCCAGTACTTC. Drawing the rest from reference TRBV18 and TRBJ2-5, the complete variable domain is NAGVMQNPRHLVRRRGQEARLRCSPMKGHSHVYWYRQLPEEGLKFMVYLQKENIIDESGMPKERFSAEFPKEGPSILRIQQVVRGDSAAYFCASSPPWDRGAAETQYFGPGTRLLVL.

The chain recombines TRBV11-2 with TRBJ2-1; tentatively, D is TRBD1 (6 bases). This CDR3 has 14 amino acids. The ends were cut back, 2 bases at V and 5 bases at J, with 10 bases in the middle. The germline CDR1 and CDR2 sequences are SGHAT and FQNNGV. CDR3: CASSLFRTDNEQFF. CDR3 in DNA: TGTGCCAGCAGCTTATTTCGGACAGACAATGAGCAGTTCTTC. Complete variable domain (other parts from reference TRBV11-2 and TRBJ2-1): EAGVAQSPRYKIIEKRQSVAFWCNPISGHATLYWYQQILGQGPKLLIQFQNNGVVDDSQLPKDRFSAERLKGVDSTLKIQPAKLEDSAVYLCASSLFRTDNEQFFGPGTRLTVL.

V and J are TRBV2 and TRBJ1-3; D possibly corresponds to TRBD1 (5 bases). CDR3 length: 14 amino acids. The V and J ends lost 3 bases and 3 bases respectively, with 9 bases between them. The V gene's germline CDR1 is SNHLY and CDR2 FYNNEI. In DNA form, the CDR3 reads TGTGCCAGCAGTGATCGGGGGGTTGGAAACACCATATATTTT. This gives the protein CASSDRGVGNTIYF.

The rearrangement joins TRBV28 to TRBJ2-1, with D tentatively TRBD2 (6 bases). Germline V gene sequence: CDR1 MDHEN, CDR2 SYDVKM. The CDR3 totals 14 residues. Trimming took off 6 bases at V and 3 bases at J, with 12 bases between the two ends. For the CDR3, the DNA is TGTGCCAGCAGCCTTTCGGGGGACTACAATGAGCAGTTCTTC. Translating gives CASSLSGDYNEQFF.

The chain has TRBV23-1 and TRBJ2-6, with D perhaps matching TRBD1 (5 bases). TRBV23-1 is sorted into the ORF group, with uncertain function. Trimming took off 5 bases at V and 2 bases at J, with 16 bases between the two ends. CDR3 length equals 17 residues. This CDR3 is CASSRFKGPPGANVLTF. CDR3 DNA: TGCGCCAGCAGTAGATTCAAGGGGCCCCCTGGGGCCAACGTCCTGACTTTC.

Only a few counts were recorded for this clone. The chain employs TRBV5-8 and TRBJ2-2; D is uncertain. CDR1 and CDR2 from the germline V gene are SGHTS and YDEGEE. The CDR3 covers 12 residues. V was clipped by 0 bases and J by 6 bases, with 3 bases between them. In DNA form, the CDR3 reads TGTGCCAGCAGCTTGGTATCCGGGGAGCTGTTTTTT. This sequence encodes CASSLVSGELFF.

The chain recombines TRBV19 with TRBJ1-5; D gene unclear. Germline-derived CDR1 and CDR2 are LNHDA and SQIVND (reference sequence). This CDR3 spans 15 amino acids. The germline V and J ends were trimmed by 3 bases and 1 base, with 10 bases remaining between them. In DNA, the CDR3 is TGTGCCAGTAGTATCGATTGGGGAAGCAATCAGCCCCAGCATTTT. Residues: CASSIDWGSNQPQHF. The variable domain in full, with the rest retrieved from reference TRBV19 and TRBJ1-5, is DGGITQSPKYLFRKEGQNVTLSCEQNLNHDAMYWYRQDPGQGLRLIYYSQIVNDFQKGDIAEGYSVSREKKESFPLTVTSAQKNPTAFYLCASSIDWGSNQPQHFGDGTRLSIL.

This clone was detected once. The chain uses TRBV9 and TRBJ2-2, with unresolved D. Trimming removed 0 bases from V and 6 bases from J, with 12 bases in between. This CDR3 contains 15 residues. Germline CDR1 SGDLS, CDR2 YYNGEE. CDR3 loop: CASSVVSGFAGELFF. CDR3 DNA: TGTGCCAGCAGCGTAGTTTCAGGTTTCGCCGGGGAGCTGTTTTTT.

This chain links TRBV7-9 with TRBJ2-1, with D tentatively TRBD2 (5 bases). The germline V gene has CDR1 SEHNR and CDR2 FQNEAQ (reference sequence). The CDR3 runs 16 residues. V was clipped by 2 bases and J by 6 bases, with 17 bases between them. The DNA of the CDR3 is TGTGCCAGCAGCTTAATCTTCAGGACTCCCGGCAATGAGCAGTTCTTC. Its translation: CASSLIFRTPGNEQFF.

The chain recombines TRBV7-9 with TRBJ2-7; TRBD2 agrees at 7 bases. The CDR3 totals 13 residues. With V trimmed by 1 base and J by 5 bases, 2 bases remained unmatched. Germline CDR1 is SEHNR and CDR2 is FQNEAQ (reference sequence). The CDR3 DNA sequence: TGTGCCAGCAGCTTAGGACTAGCAGACGAGCAGTACTTC. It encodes CASSLGLADEQYF.

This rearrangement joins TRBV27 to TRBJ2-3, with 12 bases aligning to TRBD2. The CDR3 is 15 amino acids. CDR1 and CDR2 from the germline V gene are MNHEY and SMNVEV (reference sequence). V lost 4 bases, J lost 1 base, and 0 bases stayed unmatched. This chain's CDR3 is CASSSSGRGTDTQYF. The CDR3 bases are TGTGCCAGCAGTTCTAGCGGGAGGGGCACAGATACGCAGTATTTT.

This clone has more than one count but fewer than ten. This chain's CDR3 is CASSDNSGSGTQYF. The CDR3 coding sequence is TGTGCCAGCAGTGATAATAGCGGGAGTGGTACGCAGTATTTT. V gene TRBV6-4 combines with J gene TRBJ2-3; 9 positions match TRBD2. V trimming: 3 bases; J trimming: 8 bases; junction bases outside the gene matches: 6. Germline V gives CDR1 MRHNA, CDR2 SNTAGT. There are 14 residues in the CDR3.

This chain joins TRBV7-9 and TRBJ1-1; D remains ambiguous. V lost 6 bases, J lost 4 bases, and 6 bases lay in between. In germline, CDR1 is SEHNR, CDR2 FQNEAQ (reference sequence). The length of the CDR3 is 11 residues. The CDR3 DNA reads TGTGCCAGCAGTGGTGGCACTGAAGCTTTCTTT. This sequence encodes CASSGGTEAFF.

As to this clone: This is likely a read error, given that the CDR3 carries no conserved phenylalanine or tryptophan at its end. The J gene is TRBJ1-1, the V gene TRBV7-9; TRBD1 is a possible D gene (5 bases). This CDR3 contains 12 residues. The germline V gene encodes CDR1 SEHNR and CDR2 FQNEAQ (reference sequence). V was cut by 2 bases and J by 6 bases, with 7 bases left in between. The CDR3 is CASSLQGAEAFL. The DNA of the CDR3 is TGTGCCAGCAGCTTACAGGGAGCTGAAGCTTTCCTT.

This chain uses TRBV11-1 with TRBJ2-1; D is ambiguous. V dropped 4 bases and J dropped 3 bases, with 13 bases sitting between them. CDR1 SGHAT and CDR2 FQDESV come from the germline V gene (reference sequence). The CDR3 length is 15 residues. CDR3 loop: CASSSIADNYNEQFF. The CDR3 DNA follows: TGTGCCAGCAGCTCCATTGCTGACAACTACAATGAGCAGTTCTTC.

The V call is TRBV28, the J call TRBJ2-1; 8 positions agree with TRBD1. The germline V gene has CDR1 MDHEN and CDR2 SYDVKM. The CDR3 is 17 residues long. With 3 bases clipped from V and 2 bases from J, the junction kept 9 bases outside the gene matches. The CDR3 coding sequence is TGTGCCAGCAGTTTCGGGACAGGAGGGGTCACCTACAATGAGCAGTTCTTC. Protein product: CASSFGTGGVTYNEQFF.

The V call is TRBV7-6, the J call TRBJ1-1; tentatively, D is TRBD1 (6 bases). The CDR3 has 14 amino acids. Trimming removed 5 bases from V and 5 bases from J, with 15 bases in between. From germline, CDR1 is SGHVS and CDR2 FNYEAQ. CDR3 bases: TGTGCCAGCAGCATACAGGGCGGGTGGACTGAAGCTTTCTTT. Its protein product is CASSIQGGWTEAFF.

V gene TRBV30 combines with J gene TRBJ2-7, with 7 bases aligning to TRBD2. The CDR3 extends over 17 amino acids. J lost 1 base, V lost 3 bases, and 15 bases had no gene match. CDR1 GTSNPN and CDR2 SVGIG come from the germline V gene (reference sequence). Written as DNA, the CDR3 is TGTGCCTGGAGGTCAGGTGCGGGAGCGGGTCCATCCTACGAGCAGTACTTC. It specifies CAWRSGAGAGPSYEQYF.

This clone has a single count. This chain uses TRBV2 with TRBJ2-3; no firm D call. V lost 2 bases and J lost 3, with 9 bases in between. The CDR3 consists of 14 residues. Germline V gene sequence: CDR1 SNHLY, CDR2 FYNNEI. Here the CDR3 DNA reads TGTGCCAGCAGTGAATTGGGGTATACAGATACGCAGTATTTT. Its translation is CASSELGYTDTQYF.

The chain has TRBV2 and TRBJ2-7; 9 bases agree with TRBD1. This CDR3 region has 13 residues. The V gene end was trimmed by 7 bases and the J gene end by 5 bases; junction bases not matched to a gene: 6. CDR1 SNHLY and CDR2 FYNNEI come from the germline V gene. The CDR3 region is CASTWTGDHEQYF. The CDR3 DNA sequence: TGTGCCAGCACCTGGACAGGGGATCACGAGCAGTACTTC.

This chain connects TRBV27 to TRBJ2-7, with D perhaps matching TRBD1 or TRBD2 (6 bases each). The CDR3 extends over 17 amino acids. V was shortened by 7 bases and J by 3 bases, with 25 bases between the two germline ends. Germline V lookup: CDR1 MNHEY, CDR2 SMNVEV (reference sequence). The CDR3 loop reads CASTSPWGAQVIYEQYF. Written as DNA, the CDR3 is TGTGCCAGCACCAGTCCGTGGGGGGCCCAAGTCATCTACGAGCAGTACTTC.

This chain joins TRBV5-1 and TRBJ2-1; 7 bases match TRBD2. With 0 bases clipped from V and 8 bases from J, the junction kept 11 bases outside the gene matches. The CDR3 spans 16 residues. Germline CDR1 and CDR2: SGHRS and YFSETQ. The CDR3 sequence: CASSLDGRESVDEQFF. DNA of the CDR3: TGCGCCAGCAGCTTGGATGGGCGGGAGTCAGTTGATGAGCAGTTCTTC.

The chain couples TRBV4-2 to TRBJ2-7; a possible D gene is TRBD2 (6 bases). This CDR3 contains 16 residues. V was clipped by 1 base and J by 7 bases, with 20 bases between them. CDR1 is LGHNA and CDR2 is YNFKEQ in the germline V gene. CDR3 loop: CASSQAEGRGAVEQYF. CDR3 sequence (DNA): TGTGCCAGCAGCCAAGCGGAGGGTCGGGGCGCGGTGGAGCAGTACTTC.

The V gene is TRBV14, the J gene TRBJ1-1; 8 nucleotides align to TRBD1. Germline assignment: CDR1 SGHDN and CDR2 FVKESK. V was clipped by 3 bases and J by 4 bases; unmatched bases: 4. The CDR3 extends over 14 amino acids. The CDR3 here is CASSQWDRFTEAFF. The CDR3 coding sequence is TGTGCCAGCAGCCAGTGGGACAGGTTCACTGAAGCTTTCTTT.

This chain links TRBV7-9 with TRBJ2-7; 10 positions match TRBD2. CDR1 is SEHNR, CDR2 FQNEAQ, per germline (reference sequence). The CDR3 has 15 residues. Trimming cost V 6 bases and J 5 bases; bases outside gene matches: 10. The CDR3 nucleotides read TGTGCCAGCAGTGCTAGCGGGAGCGTTCGGAACGAGCAGTACTTC. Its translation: CASSASGSVRNEQYF.